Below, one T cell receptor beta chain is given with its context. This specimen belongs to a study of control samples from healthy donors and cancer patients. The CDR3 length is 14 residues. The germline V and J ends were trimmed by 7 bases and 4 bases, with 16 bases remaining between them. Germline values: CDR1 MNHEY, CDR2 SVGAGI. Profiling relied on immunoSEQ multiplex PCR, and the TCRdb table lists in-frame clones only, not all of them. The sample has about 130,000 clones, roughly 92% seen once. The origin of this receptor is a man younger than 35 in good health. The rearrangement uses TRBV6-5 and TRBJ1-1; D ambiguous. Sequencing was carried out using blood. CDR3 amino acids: CASIPRGLRTEAFF. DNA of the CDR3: TGTGCCAGCATTCCGCGTGGACTGCGCACTGAAGCTTTCTTT.